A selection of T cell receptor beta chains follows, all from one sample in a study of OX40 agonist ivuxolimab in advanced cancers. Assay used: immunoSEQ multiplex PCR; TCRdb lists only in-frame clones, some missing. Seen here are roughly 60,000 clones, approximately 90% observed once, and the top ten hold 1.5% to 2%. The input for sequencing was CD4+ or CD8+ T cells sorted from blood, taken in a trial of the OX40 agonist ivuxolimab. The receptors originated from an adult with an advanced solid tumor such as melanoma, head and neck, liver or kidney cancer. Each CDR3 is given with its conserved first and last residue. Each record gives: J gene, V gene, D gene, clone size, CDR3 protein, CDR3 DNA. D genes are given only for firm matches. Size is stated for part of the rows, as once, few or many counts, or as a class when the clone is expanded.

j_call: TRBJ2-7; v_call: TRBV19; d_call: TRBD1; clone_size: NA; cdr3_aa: CASSVGTGYGEQYF; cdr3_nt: TGTGCCAGTAGTGTCGGGACAGGGTATGGCGAGCAGTACTTC
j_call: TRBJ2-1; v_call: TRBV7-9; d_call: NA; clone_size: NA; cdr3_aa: CASSLAGDGEQFF; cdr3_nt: TGTGCCAGCAGCTTAGCAGGAGACGGGGAGCAGTTCTTC
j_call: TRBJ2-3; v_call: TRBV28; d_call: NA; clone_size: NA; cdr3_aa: CASSLAVVDGDTQYF; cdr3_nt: TGTGCCAGCAGTCTGGCAGTGGTGGATGGAGATACGCAGTATTTT
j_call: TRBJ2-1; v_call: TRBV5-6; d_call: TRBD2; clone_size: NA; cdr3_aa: CASSLTSGGYNEQFF; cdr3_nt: TGTGCCAGCAGCTTAACTAGCGGCGGGTACAATGAGCAGTTCTTC
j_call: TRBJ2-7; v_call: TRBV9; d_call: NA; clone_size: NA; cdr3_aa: CASSVGPQTYEQYF; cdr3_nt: TGTGCCAGCAGCGTAGGACCGCAAACCTACGAGCAGTACTTC
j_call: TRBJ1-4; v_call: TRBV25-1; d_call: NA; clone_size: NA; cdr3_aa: CATKQGSDEKLFF; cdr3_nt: TGTGCCACCAAACAGGGTTCGGATGAAAAACTGTTTTTT
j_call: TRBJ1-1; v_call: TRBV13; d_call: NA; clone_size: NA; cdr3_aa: CASSPSGQSAEAFF; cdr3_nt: TGTGCCAGCAGCCCGTCCGGACAGTCCGCTGAAGCTTTCTTT
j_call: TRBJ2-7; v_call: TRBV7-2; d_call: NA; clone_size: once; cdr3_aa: CASSLYADTYEQYF; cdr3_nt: TGTGCCAGCAGCTTATACGCGGATACCTACGAGCAGTACTTC
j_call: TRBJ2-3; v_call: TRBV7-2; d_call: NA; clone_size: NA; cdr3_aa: CASSIAGTDTQYF; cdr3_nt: TGTGCCAGCAGCATAGCGGGCACAGATACGCAGTATTTT
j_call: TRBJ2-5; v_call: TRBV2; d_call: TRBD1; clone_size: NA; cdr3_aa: CASREPGQGYQETQYF; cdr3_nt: TGTGCCAGCAGGGAGCCGGGACAGGGATACCAAGAGACCCAGTACTTC
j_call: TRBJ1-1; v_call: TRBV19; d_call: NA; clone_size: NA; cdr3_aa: CASSLGNTEAFF; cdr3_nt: TGTGCCAGTAGTTTAGGGAACACTGAAGCTTTCTTT
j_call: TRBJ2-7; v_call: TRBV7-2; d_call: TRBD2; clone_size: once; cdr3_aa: CASSLIAGVIYEQYF; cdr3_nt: TGTGCCAGCAGCTTAATAGCGGGAGTTATATACGAGCAGTACTTC
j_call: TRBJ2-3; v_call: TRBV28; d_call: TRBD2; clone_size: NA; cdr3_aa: CASSSLIAGVNTDTQYF; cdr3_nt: TGTGCCAGCAGTTCCCTCATAGCGGGGGTGAACACAGATACGCAGTATTTT
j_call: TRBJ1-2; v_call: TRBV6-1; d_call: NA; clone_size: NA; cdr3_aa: CASSAGQLYGYTF; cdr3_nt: TGTGCCAGCAGTGCGGGGCAGCTCTATGGCTACACCTTC
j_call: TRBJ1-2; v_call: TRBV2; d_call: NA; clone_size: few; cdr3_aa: CASSEGRIYGYTF; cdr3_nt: TGTGCCAGCAGTGAAGGACGGATCTATGGCTACACCTTC
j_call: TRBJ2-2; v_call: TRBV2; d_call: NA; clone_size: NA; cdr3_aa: CASSDLGAENTGELFF; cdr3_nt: TGTGCCAGCAGTGACCTCGGAGCGGAGAACACCGGGGAGCTGTTTTTT